The 30 T cell receptor beta chains below all came from one sample that was sequenced in a study of T cells after yellow fever vaccination. Using its own MiXCR run on the 5' RACE reads, TCRdb lists one record per CDR3 protein. Counted here are around 360,000 distinct CDR3 sequences, 9.5% to 13% occurring once; the ten biggest clones make up about 17%. Here the sequenced sample was PBMCs, taken on the day of the first yellow fever vaccination. The origin of the receptors is a young man who received the YFV17D yellow fever vaccine.

In its sample, this clonotype was seen a few times. This chain connects TRBV9 to TRBJ1-1; possible D gene TRBD1, 6 bases. The CDR3 runs to 14 residues. The germline gives CDR1 SGDLS, CDR2 YYNGEE. Trimming removed 4 bases at V and 10 bases at J, with 20 bases between. The CDR3 is CASSSTGTRGRAFF. The CDR3 coding sequence is TGTGCCAGCAGCTCCACCGGGACACGGGGTCGAGCTTTCTTT.

This clonotype was recorded many times. The chain is built from TRBV4-1 and TRBJ2-7; D uncertain. Trimming stripped 0 bases from V and 0 bases from J, with 6 bases between. The CDR3 has 14 amino acids. Germline lookup yields CDR1 MGHRA and CDR2 YSYEKL. In nucleotides, the CDR3 is TGCGCCAGCAGCCAAGAAGGCCTCTCCTACGAGCAGTACTTC. Its protein product is CASSQEGLSYEQYF.

J is TRBJ2-2 and V is TRBV11-1; 8 bases are shared with TRBD1. The CDR3 is made up of 18 amino acids. Looked up from germline, CDR1 is SGHAT and CDR2 is FQDESV (reference sequence). V lost 1 base, J lost 5 bases, and 12 bases stayed unmatched. For the CDR3, the DNA is TGTGCCAGCAGCTTAGGCTTTCTGGACAGGGTCGCTACCGGGGAGCTGTTTTTT. This codes for CASSLGFLDRVATGELFF.

This clonotype was seen a handful of times. The chain has TRBV2 and TRBJ2-7; D is possibly TRBD1 (5 bases). V was clipped by 1 base and J by 3 bases, with 7 bases between them. This CDR3 spans 13 amino acids. In germline, CDR1 is SNHLY, CDR2 FYNNEI. The chain's CDR3 is CASSEEGIYEQYV. For the CDR3, the DNA is TGTGCCAGCAGTGAAGAGGGGATCTACGAGCAGTACGTC.

Only a few counts were recorded for this clonotype. The V call is TRBV20-1, the J call TRBJ2-1, with D perhaps matching TRBD1 (8 bases). Germline-derived CDR1 and CDR2 are DFQATT and SNEGSKA (reference sequence). V dropped 0 bases and J dropped 2 bases, with 17 bases sitting between them. The CDR3 length is 17 residues. The CDR3 sequence: CSARDGERGQAYNEQFF. As DNA, the CDR3 is TGCAGTGCTAGAGACGGTGAGCGGGGACAGGCCTACAATGAGCAGTTCTTC.

The V call is TRBV7-2, the J call TRBJ1-6, with D unclear. Germline assignment: CDR1 SGHTA and CDR2 FQGNSA. The V end was cut by 4 bases, the J end by 6 bases, with 16 bases between. The CDR3 is made up of 16 amino acids. CDR3 amino acids: CASSSDNLRLNSPLHF. In DNA form, the CDR3 reads TGTGCCAGCAGCTCAGATAATTTACGGCTTAATTCACCCCTCCACTTT.

This clonotype occurred a few times. The genes are TRBV7-9 and TRBJ2-5; the D is unclear. Trimming shortened V by 5 bases and J by 0 bases, and 13 bases separated the two germline ends. The CDR3 contains 15 residues. Germline V gene data show CDR1 as SEHNR and CDR2 as FQNEAQ (reference sequence). CDR3 in amino acids: CASSRGATYQETQYF. Written as DNA, the CDR3 is TGTGCCAGCAGCCGAGGCGCTACATACCAAGAGACCCAGTACTTC.

The chain combines TRBV20-1 with TRBJ2-1; D not certain. The CDR3 contains 11 residues. Germline CDR1 is DFQATT and CDR2 is SNEGSKA (reference sequence). V lost 2 bases and J lost 7, with 6 bases in between. The CDR3 DNA is TGCAGTGCTAGAACTCGGAATGAGCAGTTCTTC. Its translation: CSARTRNEQFF.

This clonotype was recorded at least ten times. The chain combines TRBV6-4 with TRBJ2-2; possibly TRBD1 or TRBD2 for D (6 bases each). Germline CDR1 is MRHNA and CDR2 is SNTAGT. Trimming removed 3 bases from V and 2 bases from J, with 10 bases in between. The CDR3 runs to 15 residues. The CDR3 here is CASSEGGQNTGELFF. The CDR3, as DNA: TGTGCCAGCAGTGAGGGGGGACAAAACACCGGGGAGCTGTTTTTT.

The chain recombines TRBV6-5 with TRBJ2-5; D not resolved. CDR1 MNHEY and CDR2 SVGAGI come from the germline V gene. This CDR3 spans 15 amino acids. Trimming shortened V by 2 bases and J by 2 bases, and 12 bases separated the two germline ends. The CDR3 sequence: CASSYPSVGQETQYF. The CDR3 region has the DNA TGTGCCAGCAGTTACCCATCCGTAGGGCAAGAGACCCAGTACTTC.

This clonotype was recorded many times. The chain combines TRBV11-2 with TRBJ1-5; 7 nucleotides align to TRBD1. Germline trimming cut 6 bases from V and 5 bases from J; bases unmatched to any gene: 10. The V gene's germline CDR1 is SGHAT and CDR2 FQNNGV. The length of the CDR3 is 15 residues. The CDR3 is CASSSRGGQHQPQHF. Here the CDR3 DNA reads TGTGCCAGCAGTTCCCGGGGGGGACAGCATCAGCCCCAGCATTTT.

The V call is TRBV9, the J call TRBJ2-7; TRBD1 aligns across 10 bases. CDR3 length: 12 amino acids. The trim removed 5 bases at V and 6 bases at J, leaving 2 bases unmatched. CDR1 SGDLS and CDR2 YYNGEE come from the germline V gene. CDR3 DNA: TGTGCCAGCAGGGGACAGGGGCCCGAGCAGTACTTC. Residues: CASRGQGPEQYF.

Many counts were recorded for this clonotype. The genes are TRBV5-4 and TRBJ2-5; 11 nucleotides match TRBD1. The V gene's germline CDR1 is SGHNT and CDR2 YYREEE (reference sequence). This CDR3 has 15 residues. Trimming took 3 bases from V and 5 from J; bases not matched to a gene: 6. The CDR3 DNA sequence: TGTGCCAGCAGCTACGGACAGGGGGCTCGGGAGACCCAGTACTTC. It encodes CASSYGQGARETQYF.

The chain combines TRBV4-2 with TRBJ2-4, with TRBD2 matching over 7 bases. Germline V gene data show CDR1 as LGHNA and CDR2 as YNFKEQ. This CDR3 comprises 13 residues. The trim removed 3 bases at V and 15 bases at J, leaving 11 bases unmatched. The CDR3 region is CASSQGGTGGVYF. The CDR3 DNA reads TGTGCCAGCAGCCAGGGAGGGACTGGTGGTGTGTACTTC.

This clonotype has more than one count but fewer than ten. The chain uses TRBV14 and TRBJ2-3, with D perhaps matching TRBD1 or TRBD2 (6 bases each). The CDR3 totals 13 residues. V dropped 4 bases and J dropped 6 bases, with 11 bases sitting between them. Looked up from germline, CDR1 is SGHDN and CDR2 is FVKESK. CDR3 amino acids: CASSPGASDTQYF. Written as DNA, the CDR3 is TGTGCCAGCAGCCCGGGGGCCTCTGATACGCAGTATTTT.

This clonotype was seen more than once but under ten times. V gene TRBV4-1 combines with J gene TRBJ2-4, with unresolved D. The germline V gene encodes CDR1 MGHRA and CDR2 YSYEKL. CDR3 size: 15 residues. Deletions cut 1 base from V and 5 bases from J, with 12 bases between. CDR3 amino acids: CASSQVGRRQNIQYF. The CDR3 DNA reads TGCGCCAGCAGCCAAGTGGGCAGGCGCCAAAACATTCAGTACTTC.

This clonotype was seen repeatedly, ten times or more. The chain couples TRBV12-3 or TRBV12-4 to TRBJ1-6, with D tentatively TRBD1 (6 bases). Trimming removed 4 bases from V and 8 bases from J, with 9 bases in between. The length of the CDR3 is 13 residues. CDR3 residues: CASSWAGDSPLHF. Written as DNA, the CDR3 is TGTGCCAGCAGTTGGGCAGGGGATTCACCCCTCCACTTT.

This sequence joins TRBV18 and TRBJ2-7, with D unresolved. Germline V gene sequence: CDR1 KGHSH, CDR2 LQKENI. The CDR3 runs to 13 residues. V gave up 4 bases and J gave up 7 bases, with 14 bases separating them. CDR3 protein: CASSRERLGEQYV. The CDR3 DNA follows: TGTGCCAGCTCACGAGAGCGCTTGGGTGAGCAGTACGTC.

The rearrangement links TRBV12-3 or TRBV12-4 to TRBJ1-1; D is ambiguous. The CDR3 covers 11 residues. V lost 6 bases and J 3 bases, leaving 5 bases between the germline ends. CDR3 nucleotides: TGTGCCAGCAGGCTTCACACTGAAGCTTTCTTT. It translates to CASRLHTEAFF.

This clonotype was detected only a few times. The V call is TRBV5-4, the J call TRBJ2-5; D may be TRBD2 (5 bases). The V gene's germline CDR1 is SGHNT and CDR2 YYREEE (reference sequence). The CDR3 sequence is 15 residues long. V gave up 0 bases and J gave up 3 bases, with 12 bases separating them. CDR3 loop: CASSLAGSGKETQYF. The DNA for the CDR3 is TGTGCCAGCAGCTTGGCGGGGTCGGGGAAAGAGACCCAGTACTTC.

This clonotype occurred a few times. The V gene is TRBV6-1, the J gene TRBJ2-7; 9 bases line up with TRBD2. The germline V gene has CDR1 MNHNS and CDR2 SASEGT. V gave up 5 bases and J gave up 3 bases; unmatched junction bases: 8. This CDR3 comprises 15 residues. DNA of the CDR3: TGTGCCAGCAGTAAAATGGCGGGGGGGATCTACGAGCAGTACTTC. Encoded protein: CASSKMAGGIYEQYF.

There are a few counts of this clonotype. The rearrangement links TRBV7-2 to TRBJ1-2; tentatively, D is TRBD1 (5 bases). The CDR3 length is 13 residues. The germline gives CDR1 SGHTA, CDR2 FQGNSA. V was clipped by 2 bases and J by 7 bases, with 11 bases between them. The CDR3 here is CASSLRGEVGYTF. The CDR3 nucleotides are TGTGCCAGCAGCTTACGGGGCGAGGTTGGCTACACCTTC.

This clonotype was picked up a small number of times. The genes are TRBV9 and TRBJ2-2; 15 bases align to TRBD2. This CDR3 has 18 residues. Per germline, CDR1 SGDLS and CDR2 YYNGEE. V lost 3 bases and J lost 4; bases outside the gene matches: 7. The CDR3 sequence is CASSDGLAGGPGTGELFF. Here the CDR3 DNA reads TGTGCCAGCAGCGATGGACTAGCGGGGGGGCCGGGCACCGGGGAGCTGTTTTTT.

This clonotype was detected a few times. The rearrangement joins TRBV5-4 to TRBJ2-2; TRBD1 matches at 8 bases. The J segment lost 5 bases and the V segment lost 0 bases, leaving 3 bases of the junction unmatched. There are 15 residues in the CDR3. From germline, CDR1 is SGHNT and CDR2 YYREEE (reference sequence). CDR3 coding DNA: TGTGCCAGCAGCTTGGGCACAGGGGGTACCGGGGAGCTGTTTTTT. Protein: CASSLGTGGTGELFF.

The rearrangement links TRBV7-9 to TRBJ2-7, with D uncertain. The CDR3 sequence is 15 residues long. The V gene's germline CDR1 is SEHNR and CDR2 FQNEAQ (reference sequence). The V gene lost 4 bases and the J gene lost 3 bases, with 16 bases spanning the gap. The CDR3 DNA follows: TGTGCCAGCAGCTATAGCCGGACGCTTAACTACGAGCAGTACTTC. Amino acids: CASSYSRTLNYEQYF. Using reference TRBV7-9 and TRBJ2-7 for the parts outside the CDR3, the full variable domain is DTGVSQNPRHKITKRGQNVTFRCDPISEHNRLYWYRQTLGQGPEFLTYFQNEAQLEKSRLLSDRFSAERPKGSFSTLEIQRTEQGDSAMYLCASSYSRTLNYEQYFGPGTRLTVT.

This clonotype appeared many times. The V gene is TRBV15, the J gene TRBJ1-4; 8 nucleotides agree with TRBD1. The CDR3 covers 17 residues. Germline loops: CDR1 LNHNV, CDR2 YYDKDF (reference sequence). Trimming removed 0 bases from V and 4 bases from J; junction bases left unmatched: 7. CDR3 sequence (DNA): TGTGCCACCAGCAGAGATGTAGGACAGGGCTATAATGAAAAACTGTTTTTT. It translates to CATSRDVGQGYNEKLFF. The entire variable domain, with the rest obtained from reference TRBV15 and TRBJ1-4, is as follows: DAMVIQNPRYQVTQFGKPVTLSCSQTLNHNVMYWYQQKSSQAPKLLFHYYDKDFNNEADTPDNFQSRRPNTSFCFLDIRSPGLGDTAMYLCATSRDVGQGYNEKLFFGSGTQLSVL.

Ten or more counts support this clonotype. The V call is TRBV7-6, the J call TRBJ1-5; D remains ambiguous. Germline V gene sequence: CDR1 SGHVS, CDR2 FNYEAQ. This CDR3 comprises 13 residues. V lost 1 base to trimming and J lost 1 base, with 2 bases between them. The CDR3, as DNA: TGTGCCAGCAGCTTAGACAGCAATCAGCCCCAGCATTTT. Its protein is CASSLDSNQPQHF.

The chain has TRBV20-1 and TRBJ2-7; D is unresolved. Trimming removed 5 bases at V and 3 bases at J, with 17 bases between. Germline V CDR1 and CDR2: DFQATT, SNEGSKA (reference sequence). The CDR3 has 14 residues. In nucleotides, the CDR3 is TGCAGTGCTCTCCAGACTGATTCCCGCTACGAGCAGTACTTC. Protein product: CSALQTDSRYEQYF.

This sequence joins TRBV10-3 and TRBJ2-7; 11 nucleotides match TRBD2. The CDR3 is 16 residues long. Per germline, CDR1 ENHRY and CDR2 SYGVKD. The trim removed 3 bases at V and 2 bases at J, leaving 6 bases unmatched. The CDR3 nucleotides read TGTGCCATCAGTGATCCATTAGCGGGGGGGCCCTACGAGCAGTACTTC. It encodes CAISDPLAGGPYEQYF.

The chain has TRBV6-1 and TRBJ2-1; D not resolved. The germline gives CDR1 MNHNS, CDR2 SASEGT. Trimming pared 4 bases from V and 2 bases from J, leaving 15 bases between. The CDR3 covers 16 residues. The CDR3 nucleotides are TGTGCCAGCAGTGCGTCGTCGACATCCGCCTACAATGAGCAGTTCTTC. Translation: CASSASSTSAYNEQFF.